This note documents a single T cell receptor (beta chain) sequence. These data come from a study of blood T cell repertoires in COVID-19. The wider study: The samples span acute and convalescent COVID-19 from the United States, Italy and Spain. T cells, B-cell-depleted T cells, or PBMCs provided the cDNA or gDNA that served as material.

Authors' data handling: By means of reference gene primer amplification, nucleated cell counts were estimated. TCRdb keeps only in-frame clones here, not all; method: immunoSEQ multiplex PCR. For V, J and clone size, that table is used; D and trimming come from the DNA. The sample consists of roughly 50,000 clones, 85% to 95% of them appearing once. V shed 1 base, J shed 6 bases, and the junction held 4 bases outside the gene matches. The CDR3 runs to 16 residues. CDR1 is MNHNS, CDR2 SASEGT, per germline. The sequenced sample was peripheral blood. The V gene is TRBV6-1, the J gene TRBJ2-5, with 14 bases aligning to TRBD2. The clonotype originates from a man aged 50-59 years with acute or convalescent COVID-19. The DNA for the CDR3 is TGTGCCAGCAGTGAAGATCGGACTAGCGGGAGGAAGACCCAGTACTTC. Translating it yields CASSEDRTSGRKTQYF.